This T cell receptor (beta chain) was recovered during a study of shared clonotypes between healthy human individuals. Produced via immunoSEQ multiplex PCR; TCRdb's table is partial and in-frame only. Seen here are some 2,000,000 clones, 90% to 97% observed once, and the top ten hold approximately 0.13%. V lost 3 bases, J lost 0 bases, and 12 bases lay in between. The CDR3 runs to 15 residues. The germline gives CDR1 KGHSH, CDR2 LQKENI. Notes on this clone: This sample also contains other DNA sequences that code for the same CDR3.

The origin of this receptor is a man between 18 and 29 years old in good health. Sequenced input: naive CD4+ T cells sorted from blood. As for subset: CD45RA+ positively selected. The J gene is TRBJ2-7, the V gene TRBV18, with D possibly being TRBD1 (6 bases). The DNA of the CDR3 is TGTGCCAGCTCACCGGGGGCCACAGTCTCCTACGAGCAGTACTTC. It specifies CASSPGATVSYEQYF.